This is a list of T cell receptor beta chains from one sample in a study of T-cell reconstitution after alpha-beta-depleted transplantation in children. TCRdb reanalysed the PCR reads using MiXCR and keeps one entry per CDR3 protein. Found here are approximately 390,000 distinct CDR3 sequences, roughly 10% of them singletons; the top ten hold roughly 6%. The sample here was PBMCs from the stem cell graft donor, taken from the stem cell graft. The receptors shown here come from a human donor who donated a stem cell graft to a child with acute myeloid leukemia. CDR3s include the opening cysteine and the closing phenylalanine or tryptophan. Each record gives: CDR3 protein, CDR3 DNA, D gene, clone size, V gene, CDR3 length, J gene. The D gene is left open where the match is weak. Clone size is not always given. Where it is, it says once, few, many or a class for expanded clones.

cdr3_aa: CATLGQGGTGELFF
cdr3_nt: TGTGCCACCTTGGGACAGGGAGGGACCGGGGAGCTGTTTTTT
d_call: TRBD1
clone_size: few
v_call: TRBV10-3
cdr3_length: 14
j_call: TRBJ2-2

cdr3_aa: CASRPTPDSGNTIYF
cdr3_nt: TGTGCCAGCAGACCTACTCCTGACTCTGGAAACACCATATATTTT
d_call: .
clone_size: .
v_call: TRBV6-1
cdr3_length: 15
j_call: TRBJ1-3

cdr3_aa: CASSVEPGTSGRQQYF
cdr3_nt: TGTGCCAGCAGCGTAGAGCCCGGTACTAGCGGGAGGCAGCAGTACTTC
d_call: TRBD2
clone_size: few
v_call: TRBV9
cdr3_length: 16
j_call: TRBJ2-7

cdr3_aa: CASQPRGPNTEAFF
cdr3_nt: TGCGCCAGCCAACCTCGGGGTCCGAACACTGAAGCTTTCTTT
d_call: .
clone_size: .
v_call: TRBV5-1
cdr3_length: 14
j_call: TRBJ1-1

cdr3_aa: CASSFRDGVNEKLFF
cdr3_nt: TGTGCCAGCAGCTTTAGGGACGGGGTAAATGAAAAACTGTTTTTT
d_call: .
clone_size: .
v_call: TRBV11-2
cdr3_length: 15
j_call: TRBJ1-4

cdr3_aa: CASSYSVDFPTGELFF
cdr3_nt: TGTGCCAGCAGTTACTCGGTGGACTTCCCAACCGGGGAGCTGTTTTTT
d_call: .
clone_size: few
v_call: TRBV6-5
cdr3_length: 16
j_call: TRBJ2-2

cdr3_aa: CASSQGPPNTEAFF
cdr3_nt: TGTGCCAGCAGCCAGGGACCGCCGAACACTGAAGCTTTCTTT
d_call: .
clone_size: few
v_call: TRBV7-2
cdr3_length: 14
j_call: TRBJ1-1

cdr3_aa: CASSSPGTGIYEQYF
cdr3_nt: TGTGCCAGTAGTTCCCCCGGGACAGGTATTTACGAGCAGTACTTC
d_call: TRBD1
clone_size: .
v_call: TRBV19
cdr3_length: 15
j_call: TRBJ2-7

cdr3_aa: CASSETGGLSYEQYF
cdr3_nt: TGTGCCAGCAGTGAAACAGGGGGGCTCTCCTACGAGCAGTACTTC
d_call: TRBD1
clone_size: .
v_call: TRBV25-1
cdr3_length: 15
j_call: TRBJ2-7

cdr3_aa: CASSLRTTRRDTQYF
cdr3_nt: TGTGCCAGCAGCTTGCGGACTACCCGCAGGGATACGCAGTATTTT
d_call: .
clone_size: few
v_call: TRBV5-8
cdr3_length: 15
j_call: TRBJ2-3

cdr3_aa: CSARDPRAGGPGSTDTQYF
cdr3_nt: TGCAGTGCTAGAGATCCTAGAGCGGGGGGGCCGGGGAGCACAGATACGCAGTATTTT
d_call: TRBD2
clone_size: .
v_call: TRBV20-1
cdr3_length: 19
j_call: TRBJ2-3